The rows below give T cell receptor beta chains drawn from one sample of a study of T cell responses to AZD1222 COVID-19 vaccine. Sequenced by immunoSEQ multiplex PCR; TCRdb stores in-frame clones only, minus some. This sample has tens of thousands of clones, with roughly nine tenths found just once. The material was peripheral blood, obtained 28 days after the second AZD1222 dose. The receptor source for this set is an adult who received the AZD1222 COVID-19 vaccine. Both conserved end residues are part of each CDR3. D genes are given only for firm matches. A clone size is listed for some rows: how often the clone was seen (once, few, many), or a class if it is expanded.

D gene: NA; V gene: TRBV11-1; J gene: TRBJ2-3; clone size: NA; CDR3 protein: CASSLADLTDTQYF; CDR3 DNA: TGTGCCAGCAGCTTAGCGGATCTCACAGATACGCAGTATTTT
D gene: TRBD2; V gene: TRBV6-4; J gene: TRBJ2-1; clone size: NA; CDR3 protein: CASSAGGPGEQFF; CDR3 DNA: TGTGCCAGCAGTGCGGGAGGGCCGGGTGAGCAGTTCTTC
D gene: NA; V gene: TRBV9; J gene: TRBJ1-3; clone size: NA; CDR3 protein: CASSGGRTGAGNTIYF; CDR3 DNA: TGTGCCAGCAGCGGTGGTAGGACCGGGGCTGGAAACACCATATATTTT
D gene: NA; V gene: TRBV7-6; J gene: TRBJ2-2; clone size: NA; CDR3 protein: CASSGTVANTGELFF; CDR3 DNA: TGTGCCAGCAGCGGGACTGTCGCGAACACCGGGGAGCTGTTTTTT
D gene: NA; V gene: TRBV11-2; J gene: TRBJ2-7; clone size: NA; CDR3 protein: CASSPWSHEQYF; CDR3 DNA: TGTGCCAGCAGCCCTTGGAGCCACGAGCAGTACTTC
D gene: NA; V gene: TRBV13; J gene: TRBJ2-7; clone size: NA; CDR3 protein: CASSLSPRTYEQYF; CDR3 DNA: TGTGCCAGCAGCTTATCCCCACGTACCTACGAGCAGTACTTC
D gene: NA; V gene: TRBV5-4; J gene: TRBJ2-2; clone size: few; CDR3 protein: CASSREGGTGELFF; CDR3 DNA: TGTGCCAGCAGCAGGGAGGGGGGCACCGGGGAGCTGTTTTTT
D gene: NA; V gene: TRBV24-1; J gene: TRBJ1-4; clone size: NA; CDR3 protein: CATNEASATNEKLFF; CDR3 DNA: TGTGCCACCAATGAGGCAAGTGCAACTAATGAAAAACTGTTTTTT
D gene: NA; V gene: TRBV18; J gene: TRBJ2-3; clone size: NA; CDR3 protein: CASSLEARADTQYF; CDR3 DNA: TGTGCCAGCTCACTCGAGGCCCGGGCAGATACGCAGTATTTT
D gene: NA; V gene: TRBV15; J gene: TRBJ2-3; clone size: NA; CDR3 protein: CATSRDYGRGTDTQYF; CDR3 DNA: TGTGCCACCAGCAGAGATTACGGGAGAGGTACAGATACGCAGTATTTT
D gene: NA; V gene: TRBV29-1; J gene: TRBJ2-3; clone size: NA; CDR3 protein: CSGSRGSTDTQYF; CDR3 DNA: TGCAGCGGCAGCAGAGGGAGCACAGATACGCAGTATTTT
D gene: NA; V gene: TRBV5-1; J gene: TRBJ2-2; clone size: NA; CDR3 protein: CASSGRDSRGTGELFF; CDR3 DNA: TGCGCCAGCAGCGGGAGGGACAGTCGGGGTACCGGGGAGCTGTTTTTT
D gene: NA; V gene: TRBV10-3; J gene: TRBJ2-1; clone size: NA; CDR3 protein: CAISEMAEKQFF; CDR3 DNA: TGTGCCATCAGTGAGATGGCGGAAAAGCAGTTCTTC
D gene: TRBD2; V gene: TRBV19; J gene: TRBJ2-1; clone size: NA; CDR3 protein: CASSRSPGLAGVRNEQFF; CDR3 DNA: TGTGCCAGTAGTCGATCTCCGGGACTAGCGGGAGTTAGAAATGAGCAGTTCTTC
D gene: NA; V gene: TRBV7-8; J gene: TRBJ1-2; clone size: NA; CDR3 protein: CASSRTGGFYGYTF; CDR3 DNA: TGTGCCAGCAGCCGGACGGGAGGGTTCTATGGCTACACCTTC
D gene: TRBD2; V gene: TRBV2; J gene: TRBJ2-7; clone size: NA; CDR3 protein: CASSGPGRPRDEQYF; CDR3 DNA: TGTGCCAGCAGTGGACCCGGGAGGCCGAGGGACGAGCAGTACTTC
D gene: NA; V gene: TRBV27; J gene: TRBJ2-2; clone size: NA; CDR3 protein: CASSWGGGTGELFF; CDR3 DNA: TGTGCCAGCAGTTGGGGTGGAGGGACCGGGGAGCTGTTTTTT
D gene: TRBD1; V gene: TRBV5-1; J gene: TRBJ2-5; clone size: NA; CDR3 protein: CASSPAPRQGRETQYF; CDR3 DNA: TGCGCCAGCAGCCCGGCCCCCCGACAGGGTCGGGAGACCCAGTACTTC
D gene: TRBD2; V gene: TRBV5-4; J gene: TRBJ2-7; clone size: NA; CDR3 protein: CASSPGLAPFEQYF; CDR3 DNA: TGTGCCAGCAGCCCAGGACTAGCCCCCTTCGAGCAGTACTTC
D gene: NA; V gene: TRBV29-1; J gene: TRBJ2-3; clone size: NA; CDR3 protein: CSVLSSRGGADTQYF; CDR3 DNA: TGCAGCGTCCTTTCCTCCAGGGGAGGCGCAGATACGCAGTATTTT
D gene: TRBD1; V gene: TRBV7-9; J gene: TRBJ1-1; clone size: once; CDR3 protein: CASSLLGQVNTEAFF; CDR3 DNA: TGTGCCAGCAGCTTATTAGGACAGGTGAACACTGAAGCTTTCTTT
D gene: NA; V gene: TRBV6-5; J gene: TRBJ1-5; clone size: NA; CDR3 protein: CASSMDGSNQPQHF; CDR3 DNA: TGTGCCAGCAGTATGGACGGGAGCAATCAGCCCCAGCATTTT
D gene: NA; V gene: TRBV7-2; J gene: TRBJ2-3; clone size: NA; CDR3 protein: CASSSTRSQAQYF; CDR3 DNA: TGTGCCAGCAGCTCGACTAGATCCCAGGCGCAGTATTTT
D gene: TRBD1; V gene: TRBV23-1; J gene: TRBJ1-6; clone size: NA; CDR3 protein: CASSLLPTGDRDNSPLHF; CDR3 DNA: TGCGCCAGCAGTCTACTCCCGACCGGGGACAGGGATAATTCACCCCTCCACTTT
D gene: NA; V gene: TRBV11-3; J gene: TRBJ1-4; clone size: NA; CDR3 protein: CASSLGGGEKLFF; CDR3 DNA: TGTGCCAGCAGCTTAGGGGGGGGAGAAAAACTGTTTTTT
D gene: NA; V gene: TRBV29-1; J gene: TRBJ1-1; clone size: NA; CDR3 protein: CSTDSENTEAFF; CDR3 DNA: TGCAGCACGGACAGCGAGAACACTGAAGCTTTCTTT
D gene: NA; V gene: TRBV4-3; J gene: TRBJ1-3; clone size: few; CDR3 protein: CASSQDRFRNTIYF; CDR3 DNA: TGCGCCAGCAGCCAAGACCGCTTTAGAAACACCATATATTTT
D gene: TRBD2; V gene: TRBV19; J gene: TRBJ2-1; clone size: NA; CDR3 protein: CASSSGTSGSDEQFF; CDR3 DNA: TGTGCCAGTAGTTCCGGGACTAGCGGGAGCGATGAGCAGTTCTTC
D gene: NA; V gene: TRBV4-1; J gene: TRBJ2-2; clone size: NA; CDR3 protein: CATRDQNTGELFF; CDR3 DNA: TGCGCCACACGGGACCAGAACACCGGGGAGCTGTTTTTT
D gene: NA; V gene: TRBV30; J gene: TRBJ1-5; clone size: NA; CDR3 protein: CAWNLVNQPQHF; CDR3 DNA: TGTGCCTGGAACTTAGTAAATCAGCCCCAGCATTTT
D gene: TRBD1; V gene: TRBV7-8; J gene: TRBJ2-7; clone size: NA; CDR3 protein: CASSSWTGTYEQYF; CDR3 DNA: TGTGCCAGCAGCTCCTGGACAGGAACCTACGAGCAGTACTTC
D gene: TRBD2; V gene: TRBV24-1; J gene: TRBJ2-7; clone size: NA; CDR3 protein: CATSDSGGVLEQYF; CDR3 DNA: TGTGCCACCAGTGATTCGGGAGGAGTTCTCGAGCAGTACTTC
D gene: TRBD1; V gene: TRBV19; J gene: TRBJ1-1; clone size: NA; CDR3 protein: CASRDRGQNTEAFF; CDR3 DNA: TGTGCCAGTAGGGACAGGGGTCAAAACACTGAAGCTTTCTTT
D gene: TRBD1; V gene: TRBV5-4; J gene: TRBJ1-2; clone size: NA; CDR3 protein: CASSSPLTGGLGGYTF; CDR3 DNA: TGTGCCAGCAGCTCCCCCTTAACAGGGGGTTTGGGCGGCTACACCTTC
D gene: NA; V gene: TRBV7-9; J gene: TRBJ2-1; clone size: NA; CDR3 protein: CASSSLTDEQFF; CDR3 DNA: TGTGCCAGCAGCTCTTTAACTGATGAGCAGTTCTTC
D gene: NA; V gene: TRBV11-2; J gene: TRBJ1-1; clone size: NA; CDR3 protein: CASSANRNTEAFF; CDR3 DNA: TGTGCCAGCAGTGCTAACCGGAACACTGAAGCTTTCTTT
D gene: TRBD1; V gene: TRBV7-2; J gene: TRBJ2-7; clone size: NA; CDR3 protein: CASSSSGTGVYEQYF; CDR3 DNA: TGTGCCAGCAGCTCCAGTGGGACAGGGGTCTACGAGCAGTACTTC
D gene: TRBD2; V gene: TRBV7-9; J gene: TRBJ2-2; clone size: few; CDR3 protein: CASSLPLAGAGELFF; CDR3 DNA: TGTGCCAGCAGCTTACCTCTAGCGGGAGCCGGGGAGCTGTTTTTT
D gene: TRBD2; V gene: TRBV6-5; J gene: TRBJ2-7; clone size: NA; CDR3 protein: CASSYSAGGSYEQYF; CDR3 DNA: TGTGCCAGCAGTTACTCTGCGGGAGGCTCCTACGAGCAGTACTTC
D gene: TRBD1; V gene: TRBV30; J gene: TRBJ1-2; clone size: NA; CDR3 protein: CAWTTGLGYGYTF; CDR3 DNA: TGTGCCTGGACGACAGGGCTGGGATATGGCTACACCTTC
D gene: TRBD1; V gene: TRBV29-1; J gene: TRBJ1-6; clone size: NA; CDR3 protein: CSVATGNNSPLHF; CDR3 DNA: TGCAGCGTCGCGACAGGGAACAATTCACCCCTCCACTTT
D gene: TRBD1; V gene: TRBV5-1; J gene: TRBJ2-3; clone size: NA; CDR3 protein: CASSKGQGADTQYF; CDR3 DNA: TGCGCCAGCAGCAAGGGACAGGGGGCAGATACGCAGTATTTT